Shown below are 15 T cell receptor beta chains from a single sample sequenced in a study of beta chain features in type 1 diabetes. Findings and limits, study-wide: In every one of the four CD4+ subsets, TCRB CDR3s were moderately but significantly shorter in Type 1 diabetes patients.

As every portion of the isolated RNA was reverse transcribed, the sequencing read expressed TCRB transcripts. The assay was immunoSEQ multiplex PCR, and TCRdb's table has in-frame clones only and misses some. The table has 500,000 to 800,000 clones, approximately 13% seen once. Their specific antigens are unknown. The sequencing input was naive CD4+ T cells from blood. These TCRs come from a man aged 25 to 40 with type 1 diabetes.

This chain connects TRBV25-1 to TRBJ1-5; D is possibly TRBD1 (6 bases). The CDR3 has 16 residues. Germline lookup yields CDR1 MGHDK and CDR2 SYGVNS. V was shortened by 4 bases and J by 7 bases, with 20 bases between the two germline ends. CDR3 loop: CASSGVGTPSGQPQHF. In nucleotides, the CDR3 is TGTGCCAGCAGTGGGGTTGGGACACCCTCTGGACAGCCCCAGCATTTT.

This sequence joins TRBV7-9 and TRBJ2-7; 11 bases map to TRBD2. CDR3 length: 15 amino acids. J gave up 1 base and V 3 bases, and 2 bases lay outside the gene matches. CDR1 SEHNR and CDR2 FQNEAQ come from the germline V gene (reference sequence). The CDR3 loop reads CASSFGLAGSYEQYF. The CDR3 DNA reads TGTGCCAGCAGCTTCGGACTAGCGGGTTCCTACGAGCAGTACTTC.

This clone was recorded a few times. The V call is TRBV5-1, the J call TRBJ2-5, with TRBD1 matching 10 bases. CDR1 SGHRS and CDR2 YFSETQ come from the germline V gene. Trimming removed 4 bases from V and 9 bases from J; junction bases left unmatched: 6. CDR3 length: 13 residues. CDR3 in DNA: TGCGCCAGCAGCCAGGGGGGACAGGGGTCCCAGTACTTC. Residues: CASSQGGQGSQYF.

The CDR3 loop is CASSQDLSRQNTEAFF. In nucleotides, the CDR3 is TGTGCCAGCAGCCAAGATCTATCCAGGCAGAACACTGAAGCTTTCTTT. The chain employs TRBV4-2 and TRBJ1-1, with D hard to call. Trimming took off 0 bases at V and 1 base at J, with 12 bases between the two ends. CDR1 and CDR2 from the germline V gene are LGHNA and YNFKEQ. The CDR3 is 16 amino acids.

There are a few counts of this clone. The V and J genes are TRBV7-2 and TRBJ2-7; D uncertain. CDR1 SGHTA and CDR2 FQGNSA come from the germline V gene. V gave up 4 bases and J gave up 1 base, with 8 bases separating them. The CDR3 contains 13 residues. The CDR3: CASSYDPSYEQYF. The CDR3 coding sequence is TGTGCCAGCAGCTACGACCCTTCCTACGAGCAGTACTTC.

The chain couples TRBV7-9 to TRBJ1-2; D gene ambiguous. The V gene lost 5 bases and the J gene lost 4 bases, with 23 bases spanning the gap. CDR3 length equals 17 residues. The germline CDR1 and CDR2 sequences are SEHNR and FQNEAQ (reference sequence). CDR3 in DNA: TGTGCCAGCAGCCTTCTCATAAGCGAAGGAGCTGTCTATGGCTACACCTTC. Translated: CASSLLISEGAVYGYTF.

The rearrangement joins TRBV6-5 to TRBJ2-7, with 7 bases lining up with TRBD1. This CDR3 contains 12 residues. Germline values: CDR1 MNHEY, CDR2 SVGAGI. V was clipped by 10 bases and J by 2 bases; unmatched bases: 5. The CDR3 protein is CATSGTAYEQYF. Written as DNA, the CDR3 is TGTGCCACATCCGGGACAGCCTACGAGCAGTACTTC.

V usage is TRBV2 and J usage is TRBJ2-7; 7 nucleotides line up with TRBD1. The junction had 12 bases not matched to a gene; V was cut back by 7 bases and J by 3 bases. This CDR3 has 15 residues. Germline loops: CDR1 SNHLY, CDR2 FYNNEI. CDR3: CASKTGQPRYYEQYF. In DNA form, the CDR3 reads TGTGCCAGCAAGACGGGACAGCCCCGTTACTACGAGCAGTACTTC.

J is TRBJ1-5 and V is TRBV2; no reliable D call. CDR1 and CDR2 from the germline V gene are SNHLY and FYNNEI. Trimming pared 4 bases from V and 0 bases from J, leaving 7 bases between. The CDR3 sequence is 14 residues long. CDR3 in DNA: TGTGCCAGCAGTGGAGAGGGTAGCAATCAGCCCCAGCATTTT. Amino acid sequence: CASSGEGSNQPQHF.

This rearrangement joins TRBV29-1 to TRBJ2-2; 10 bases fit TRBD1. Germline CDR1 SQVTM, CDR2 ANQGSEA. The V and J ends lost 5 bases and 6 bases, in that order; junction bases with no gene match: 6. The CDR3 runs to 14 residues. This CDR3 reads CSVRQGASAGELFF. In nucleotides, the CDR3 is TGCAGCGTTCGACAGGGGGCGTCCGCCGGGGAGCTGTTTTTT.

On this clone itself: Sequence at one end of the junction differs from germline and may be a read error. This chain uses TRBV29-1 with TRBJ1-2; perhaps TRBD1 as D (5 bases). Germline V gene data show CDR1 as SQVTM and CDR2 as ANQGSEA. This CDR3 is built from 15 residues. The CDR3 is CSIDDRRQNMGGYTF. The CDR3 bases are TGCAGCATTGACGACAGAAGGCAGAATATGGGGGGCTACACCTTC.

This clone has more than one count but fewer than ten. V and J are TRBV15 and TRBJ2-1, with D unresolved. The CDR3 sequence is 17 residues long. Trimming stripped 0 bases from V and 2 bases from J, with 14 bases between. CDR1 is LNHNV, CDR2 YYDKDF, per germline (reference sequence). The CDR3, as DNA: TGTGCCACCAGCAGAGATCCTTCCCCCTCCACCTACAATGAGCAGTTCTTC. Translated, it gives CATSRDPSPSTYNEQFF. Using reference TRBV15 and TRBJ2-1 for the parts outside the CDR3, the full variable domain is DAMVIQNPRYQVTQFGKPVTLSCSQTLNHNVMYWYQQKSSQAPKLLFHYYDKDFNNEADTPDNFQSRRPNTSFCFLDIRSPGLGDTAMYLCATSRDPSPSTYNEQFFGPGTRLTVL.

This clone has a handful of counts. This chain links TRBV5-1 with TRBJ2-7; TRBD1 aligns across 9 bases. Per germline, CDR1 SGHRS and CDR2 YFSETQ. Trimming at V came to 4 bases and at J to 5 bases, leaving 4 bases not matched to a gene. The CDR3 spans 13 residues. CDR3 protein: CASSKDRGHEQYF. The CDR3 DNA follows: TGCGCCAGCAGCAAGGACAGGGGCCACGAGCAGTACTTC.

Concerning this clone itself: Relative to the germline gene, one junction end is altered; a read error may explain this. This chain connects TRBV5-1 to TRBJ2-1, with 11 positions matching TRBD2. The CDR3 sequence is 13 residues long. Germline V CDR1 and CDR2: SGHRS, YFSETQ. CDR3 region: CASGQGATSGDIF. Written as DNA, the CDR3 is TGCGCCAGCGGCCAGGGGGCGACTAGCGGGGATATCTTC.

DNA for the CDR3: TGTGCCAGCAGCGAACCGACAACAGAGACCCAGTACTTC. Protein sequence: CASSEPTTETQYF. The chain couples TRBV6-5 to TRBJ2-5; no firm D call. This CDR3 has 13 amino acids. CDR1 MNHEY and CDR2 SVGAGI come from the germline V gene. V lost 6 bases, J lost 4 bases, and 12 bases lay in between.